This entry lists 5 T cell receptor beta chains sequenced from one sample in a study of blood T cell repertoires in COVID-19. Assay: immunoSEQ multiplex PCR; the TCRdb copy retains only in-frame clones and omits some. Found here are a few hundred thousand clones, around 82% of them singletons; the top ten hold about 1.2%. The sequenced sample consisted of peripheral blood. The receptors come from a woman aged 45 to 65 with acute or convalescent COVID-19.

This clone was detected only a few times. The gene calls are TRBV19 and TRBJ1-3; D gene ambiguous. Germline V gives CDR1 LNHDA, CDR2 SQIVND (reference sequence). Trimming pared 8 bases from V and 0 bases from J, leaving 8 bases between. The length of the CDR3 is 13 residues. The CDR3 DNA reads TGTGCCAGTGGGGAGGGCTCTGGAAACACCATATATTTT. This sequence encodes CASGEGSGNTIYF.

The chain couples TRBV6-2 or TRBV6-3 to TRBJ2-7; tentatively, D is TRBD1 (6 bases). V was shortened by 6 bases and J by 2 bases, with 14 bases between the two germline ends. Germline V gene lookup returns CDR1 MNHEY and CDR2 SVGEGT. The CDR3 consists of 14 residues. This CDR3 is CASSHKTGPYEQYF. CDR3 sequence (DNA): TGTGCCAGCAGCCATAAGACAGGTCCCTACGAGCAGTACTTC.

The V call is TRBV14, the J call TRBJ2-5; 11 nucleotides match TRBD1. CDR3 length equals 16 residues. Germline values: CDR1 SGHDN, CDR2 FVKESK. After removal of 4 bases from V and 5 bases from J, the junction contained 9 bases not matched to a gene. CDR3 nucleotide sequence: TGTGCCAGCAGCCCGGATCGGGACAGGGGGAGGGAGACCCAGTACTTC. This codes for CASSPDRDRGRETQYF.

The chain has TRBV27 and TRBJ2-3, with a tentative D call TRBD1 (5 bases). CDR1 and CDR2 (germline): MNHEY, SMNVEV (reference sequence). V lost 5 bases, J lost 6 bases, and 15 bases lay in between. This CDR3 is built from 14 residues. CDR3 loop: CASSPTESEDTQYF. The CDR3 DNA reads TGTGCCAGCAGTCCGACAGAATCTGAGGATACGCAGTATTTT.

This chain uses TRBV6-5 with TRBJ1-2, with TRBD1 matching 10 bases. CDR3 length: 14 amino acids. V lost 7 bases, J lost 6 bases, and 8 bases stayed unmatched. The germline V gene has CDR1 MNHEY and CDR2 SVGAGI. This chain's CDR3 is CASNGQGGNDGYTF. CDR3 DNA: TGTGCCAGCAATGGACAGGGGGGGAATGATGGCTACACCTTC.